This T cell receptor beta chain was documented in a study of cytomegalovirus exposure and HLA in healthy donors. The germline V gene encodes CDR1 SGHTA and CDR2 FQGNSA. The CDR3 is 15 amino acids. With V trimmed by 5 bases and J by 2 bases, 9 bases remained unmatched. The PCR had 60 Vbeta and 13 Jbeta primers. Sequencing was performed with immunoSEQ multiplex PCR; in TCRdb, only in-frame clones are kept and a portion is missing. The table records some 150,000 clones, more than 75% of them present only once. This TCR derives from a male donor in good health and CMV-seronegative. The rearrangement joins TRBV7-2 to TRBJ2-7; 7 bases fit TRBD1. Material for sequencing was PBMCs. CDR3 in amino acids: CASSADRPGPYEQYF. CDR3 sequence (DNA): TGTGCCAGCAGCGCGGACAGGCCCGGTCCCTACGAGCAGTACTTC.